This T cell receptor (beta chain) was profiled in a study of cytomegalovirus exposure and HLA in healthy donors. Worth noting for this clone: No antigen is known for it.

PCR used 60 Vbeta primers and 13 Jbeta primers. Generated by immunoSEQ multiplex PCR, the TCRdb table keeps only in-frame clones and is missing some. The data hold about 100,000 clones, with 65% to 90% observed a single time. The V segment lost 2 bases and the J segment 3 bases; nucleotides outside the gene matches: 2. Germline CDR1 reads MNHNS; CDR2 reads SASEGT. This CDR3 has 15 residues. Findings and limits, study-wide: The study had only CMV serostatus as immune exposure information.

Material for sequencing was PBMCs. The clonotype originates from a woman under 30 in good health and CMV-seronegative. This sequence joins TRBV6-1 and TRBJ1-3; 9 nucleotides align to TRBD1. The CDR3 spells CASSEKTGGGNTIYF. The CDR3, as DNA: TGTGCCAGCAGTGAAAAGACAGGGGGTGGAAACACCATATATTTT.